The following is a TCR beta chain sequence with its context. This specimen comes from a study of T-cell reconstitution after alpha-beta-depleted transplantation in children. Germline CDR1 KGHDR, CDR2 SFDVKD. The length of the CDR3 is 14 residues. V was clipped by 4 bases and J by 5 bases, with 13 bases between them. Molecular barcoding with unique molecular identifiers was used for the TCRbeta library. One entry per CDR3 protein, called by TCRdb with MiXCR from the PCR reads. The sample contains approximately 510,000 distinct CDR3 sequences, approximately 20% of which appear only once. The sequence was collected from a human donor who donated a stem cell graft to a child with acute lymphoblastic leukemia. This chain links TRBV24-1 with TRBJ2-5; the D gene is possibly TRBD2 (6 bases). The sequencing used PBMCs from the stem cell graft donor, collected from the stem cell graft. The CDR3 loop reads CATSEGPGRETQYF. The DNA of the CDR3 is TGTGCCACCAGTGAGGGCCCGGGGAGGGAGACCCAGTACTTC.